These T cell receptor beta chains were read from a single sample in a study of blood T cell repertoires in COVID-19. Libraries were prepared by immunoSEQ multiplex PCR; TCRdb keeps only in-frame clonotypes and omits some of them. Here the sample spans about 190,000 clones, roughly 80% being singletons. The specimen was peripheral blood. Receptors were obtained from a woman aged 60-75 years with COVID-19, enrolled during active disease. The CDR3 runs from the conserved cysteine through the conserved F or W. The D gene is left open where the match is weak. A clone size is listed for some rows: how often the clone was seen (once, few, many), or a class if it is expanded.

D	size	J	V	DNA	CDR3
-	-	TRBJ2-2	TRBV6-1	TGTGCCAGCAGTGATAGAGGGCAGCCGAACACCGGGGAGCTGTTTTTT	CASSDRGQPNTGELFF
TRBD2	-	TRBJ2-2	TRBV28	TGTGCCAGCAGACGTACTAGCGGAGCCACCGGGGAGCTGTTTTTT	CASRRTSGATGELFF
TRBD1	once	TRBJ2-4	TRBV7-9	TGTGCCAGCAGACCCACCGGGACAGGGGGAACATTCGCCAAAAACATTCAGTACTTC	CASRPTGTGGTFAKNIQYF
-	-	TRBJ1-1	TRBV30	TGTGCCTGGAGTGTACTCGGGGACACTGAAGCTTTCTTT	CAWSVLGDTEAFF
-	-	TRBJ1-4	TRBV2	TGTGCCAGCAGGACCGGGGGTGAAAAACTGTTTTTT	CASRTGGEKLFF
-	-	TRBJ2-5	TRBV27	TGTGCCAGCAGTTTAAGGGGCTGGGAGACCCAGTACTTC	CASSLRGWETQYF
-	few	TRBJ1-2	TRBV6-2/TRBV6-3	TGTGCCAGCAGTTACAATAACGGACACGATGGCTACACCTTC	CASSYNNGHDGYTF
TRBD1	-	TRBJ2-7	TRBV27	TGTGCCAGCAGGATAACCGGGACAGCCTACGAGCAGTACTTC	CASRITGTAYEQYF
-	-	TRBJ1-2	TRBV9	TGTGCCAGCAGCGTAGGCGGGGGGAGGCACTATGGCTACACCTTC	CASSVGGGRHYGYTF
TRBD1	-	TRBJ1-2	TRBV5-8	TGTGCCAGCAGCCCCGGACAGGCACTTAACTATGGCTACACCTTC	CASSPGQALNYGYTF
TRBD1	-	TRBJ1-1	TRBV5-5	TGTGCCAGCAGCTCCCCCACGGGACAGGAGAGGGCTTTCTTT	CASSSPTGQERAFF
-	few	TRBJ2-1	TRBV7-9	TGTGCCAGCAGCTTAGAGGGGAGGACTGGCGGTTGGCATGAGCAGTTCTTC	CASSLEGRTGGWHEQFF
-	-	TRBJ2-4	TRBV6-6	TGTGCCAGCAGTAATTTCGACATTCAGTACTTC	CASSNFDIQYF
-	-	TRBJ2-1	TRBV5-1	TGCGCCAGCAGCTTGGCTGGGCAGTACAATGAGCAGTTCTTC	CASSLAGQYNEQFF
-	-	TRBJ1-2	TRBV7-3	TGTGCCAGCAGCTTAAACGGAGATGGCTACACCTTC	CASSLNGDGYTF
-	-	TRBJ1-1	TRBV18	TGTGCCAGCTCACCAAACAGTAAGGACACTGAAGCTTTCTTT	CASSPNSKDTEAFF